The subject of this entry is one T cell receptor (beta chain). Its antigen remains unidentified. TRB cDNA libraries were made by UMI-labeled 5' RACE. TCRdb re-called the 5' RACE reads and shows each CDR3 protein once, DNA omitted. This sample's table reports roughly 99,000 distinct CDR3 sequences. The data were taken from a study of CXCR3-negative and CXCR3-positive naive CD8 T cells. Study results and caveats: Cryopreservation partially decreased CXCR3 expression, and most assays used fresh PBMCs. Comparison of naive subsets found surface CD5 to be comparable, and TCR strength was inferred on the basis of TRB CDR3 properties. Hydrophobicity of TRB CDR3s was greater in CXCR3-positive naive cells than in CXCR3-negative naive cells. Comparably high diversity marked both naive subsets, whereas memory CD8+ cells had much lower diversity.

Germline V gene sequence: CDR1 LNHNV, CDR2 YYDKDF (reference sequence). The CDR3 sequence is 15 residues long. Sample: naive CXCR3+ CD8+ T cells from blood. The subset was: CD45RO-CCR7+CD27+CD95- naive CD8+ T cells expressing CXCR3 (TNR3+). The sequence derives from a human donor in good health. Some clones in this sample may be carry-over from other donors' samples. V gene TRBV15 combines with J gene TRBJ2-7. The CDR3 sequence: CATSRPSGTSYEQYF.